This T cell receptor (beta chain) was documented in a study of T cell repertoires in cytomegalovirus infection (dated by TCRdb to about 2019). For context, the study as a whole: Donor HLA type was relevant to the analysis, as public TCR beta signatures indicated carriage of CMV infection together with the matching HLA type. The investigation overall reported the following: Carriers of CMV infection plus the relevant HLA type were discriminated by the cumulative frequency of public TCR beta family members in the study cohort and in an independent 352-donor cohort. The ex vivo response was dominated by HLA-C-restricted CMV-specific TCR beta clonotypes, and the single most frequent clonotype in two of eight donors was supplied by these HLA-C-restricted clonotypes.

This clonotype was recorded a few times. Its antigen target is currently unknown. Base qualities are not at hand, and no much larger clone is one base apart. Sequenced on an Illumina HiSeq 1500. Clones were called with MiXCR by TCRdb after fastp trimmed the public reads at Q25, and only in-frame beta chains were retained. All rows with the same CDR3 protein become a single entry with the most common DNA and genes. This sample holds approximately 630,000 distinct CDR3 sequences; 24% were observed only once. Around 8% of the sample lies in the top ten. The CDR3 goes from the cysteine to the phenylalanine over 15 residues. Only the CDR3 portion is preserved as DNA: 45 bases, with reading frame beginning at the first base. Cut back by 6 bases and 10 bases, the V and J ends lie 24 bases apart. Via the germline V gene (reference sequence), CDR1 is MNHNY and CDR2 SVGAGI.

The sample comprised CD8+ T cells from PBMCs. This chain joins TRBV6-6 to TRBJ1-2, and perhaps TRBD1 as D gene, on 5 matching bases. The receptor was derived from a human donor in good health (CMV status not recorded). Some clones in this sample may be carry-over from other donors' samples. In nucleotide form, the sequence is TGTGCCAGCAGCGCCCCCGGGGGGACCTATGAGGACTACACCTTC. Translation gives CASSAPGGTYEDYTF.